This T cell receptor beta chain was identified in a study of OX40 agonist ivuxolimab in advanced cancers. Whole-study findings and limits: The 0.1-3.0 mg/kg partial responders had among the lowest clonal expansion. The authors also found low normalized T-cell clonal expansion in some nonresponders.

This clone was found a few times. Its antigen is unidentified. TCRdb's table, derived via immunoSEQ multiplex PCR, lists solely in-frame clones and lacks some. The sample lists 60,000 to 65,000 clones, over 80% occurring once. Trimming took 5 bases from V and 9 from J; bases not matched to a gene: 7. The CDR3 loop spans 14 amino acids. Germline assignment: CDR1 SGHTA and CDR2 FQGNSA. Autoimmune disease history or systemic immunosuppression meant exclusion. This sequence was found in an adult with an advanced solid tumor such as melanoma, head and neck, liver or kidney cancer. The sample in question was CD4+ or CD8+ T cells sorted from blood, obtained in a trial of the OX40 agonist ivuxolimab. The chain carries TRBV7-2 and TRBJ1-6, with TRBD1 matching 7 bases. CDR3 residues: CASSTDRESSPLHF. Written as DNA, the CDR3 is TGTGCCAGCAGCACTGACAGGGAGAGTTCACCCCTCCACTTT.